This T cell receptor beta chain was retrieved from a study of CD4 T cells in relation to SARS-CoV-2 and coronaviruses. Findings and limits, study-wide: Roughly 65% of donors had memory CD4+ clonotypes crossrecognizing SARS-CoV-2 and common cold coronavirus spike.

Note on this clone: Its antigen is still unknown.

Sequencing used immunoSEQ multiplex PCR; TCRdb keeps in-frame clones, though not all of them. In the table there are 20,000 to 25,000 clones, under 85% of which are singletons. Before the COVID-19 pandemic, during about 2011-2019, CD4+ T cells were taken from unexposed donors. Isolation of CD4+ T cells took place after roughly nine days in culture. Germline values: CDR1 KGHDR, CDR2 SFDVKD. This CDR3 is built from 13 residues. Trimming cost V 4 bases and J 8 bases, with 10 bases left between them. The genes are TRBV24-1 and TRBJ1-4; D remains ambiguous. Sequencing input: CD4+ T cells from PBMCs, cultured in vitro. The clonotype originates from a human donor in good health. Here the CDR3 DNA reads TGTGCCACCAGTGAGTCGGTGGGGGAAAAACTGTTTTTT. Translation gives CATSESVGEKLFF.